One and the same sample provided the 30 T cell receptor beta chains below, sequenced in a study of T-cell memory formation after mild COVID-19. In TCRdb, the 5' RACE reads were re-called with MiXCR into one record per CDR3 protein. The table lists about 320,000 distinct CDR3 sequences, over 11% of them singletons. Sequencing input: PBMCs or a T cell subset sorted from them (not recorded which). The receptors come from a man between 18 and 29 years old who had mild COVID-19 (a few samples of this study predate the infection). Cell type and time point are not known.

This clonotype was seen only a few times. The DNA for the CDR3 is TGTGCCAGCAGCTTGGGACTAGCGGGGGTTGGATACGAGCAGTACTTC. Encoded protein: CASSLGLAGVGYEQYF. The J gene is TRBJ2-7, the V gene TRBV7-2; TRBD2 matches at 14 bases. V shed 3 bases and J 4 bases; nucleotides not matched to a gene: 5. The CDR3 is 16 amino acids. The germline gives CDR1 SGHTA, CDR2 FQGNSA. Combining the CDR3 with reference TRBV7-2 and TRBJ2-7 gives the whole variable domain GAGVSQSPSNKVTEKGKDVELRCDPISGHTALYWYRQSLGQGLEFLIYFQGNSAPDKSGLPSDRFSAERTGGSVSTLTIQRTQQEDSAVYLCASSLGLAGVGYEQYFGPGTRLTVT.

This clonotype was counted ten times or more. The J gene is TRBJ1-1, the V gene TRBV6-1; 9 positions match TRBD1. Germline loops: CDR1 MNHNS, CDR2 SASEGT. The CDR3 sequence is 13 residues long. The ends lost 10 bases at V and 3 bases at J; junction bases unmatched: 6. The CDR3 DNA sequence: TGTGCCACCCGGACAGGGGTGTACACTGAAGCTTTCTTT. Amino acids: CATRTGVYTEAFF.

This chain uses TRBV11-2 with TRBJ2-1, with no clear D. V shed 1 base and J shed 12 bases, with 13 bases lying between them. The V gene's germline CDR1 is SGHAT and CDR2 FQNNGV. CDR3 length equals 13 residues. CDR3 region: CASSLVDGHMQFF. In DNA, the CDR3 is TGTGCCAGCAGCTTAGTCGACGGTCACATGCAGTTCTTC. The full variable domain, its missing parts supplied by reference TRBV11-2 and TRBJ2-1, is EAGVAQSPRYKIIEKRQSVAFWCNPISGHATLYWYQQILGQGPKLLIQFQNNGVVDDSQLPKDRFSAERLKGVDSTLKIQPAKLEDSAVYLCASSLVDGHMQFFGPGTRLTVL.

This clonotype appeared a few times. The rearrangement joins TRBV7-9 to TRBJ2-3, with TRBD2 matching over 12 bases. Germline CDR1 and CDR2: SEHNR and FQNEAQ (reference sequence). Trimming cost V 5 bases and J 6 bases; bases outside gene matches: 6. The length of the CDR3 is 15 residues. The CDR3 protein is CASSRLAGVGDTQYF. CDR3 DNA sequence: TGTGCCAGCAGCCGACTAGCGGGGGTTGGCGATACGCAGTATTTT.

This clonotype was counted between two and nine times. This chain links TRBV24-1 with TRBJ2-1, with 11 bases identical to TRBD2. The germline V gene encodes CDR1 KGHDR and CDR2 SFDVKD. J lost 4 bases, V lost 3 bases, and 7 bases had no gene match. This CDR3 is built from 17 residues. CDR3 sequence: CATSDGLAGGRYNEQFF. The CDR3 DNA reads as TGTGCCACCAGTGATGGGCTAGCGGGGGGCCGATACAATGAGCAGTTCTTC.

This clonotype was seen repeatedly, ten times or more. The chain combines TRBV12-3 or TRBV12-4 with TRBJ1-1; a weak D match, TRBD1 (5 bases). The CDR3 is 17 residues long. V lost 9 bases to trimming and J lost 4 bases, with 27 bases between them. The DNA of the CDR3 is TGTGCCAGTGCTTCCGGGACGTGGTTTCAACAAAGCACTGAAGCTTTCTTT. Amino acid sequence: CASASGTWFQQSTEAFF.

This chain links TRBV11-1 with TRBJ2-1; the D gene is possibly TRBD2 (7 bases). Per the germline V gene, CDR1 is SGHAT and CDR2 is FQDESV (reference sequence). This CDR3 is 15 amino acids long. The V gene lost 1 base and the J gene lost 7 bases, with 14 bases spanning the gap. The chain's CDR3 is CASSLDGGAVNEQFF. Written as DNA, the CDR3 is TGTGCCAGCAGCTTAGATGGGGGGGCCGTTAATGAGCAGTTCTTC.

J is TRBJ1-2 and V is TRBV29-1; D is possibly TRBD1 (6 bases). The V and J ends lost 4 bases and 7 bases respectively, with 22 bases between them. Germline V gene sequence: CDR1 SQVTM, CDR2 ANQGSEA. This CDR3 spans 15 amino acids. CDR3 loop: CSVAVDRTWPGGYTF. CDR3 coding DNA: TGCAGCGTTGCGGTAGACAGGACTTGGCCGGGTGGCTACACCTTC.

This clonotype was found a few times. The chain recombines TRBV18 with TRBJ1-4, with a tentative D call TRBD1 (5 bases). CDR3 length: 16 residues. The V and J ends lost 6 bases and 4 bases respectively, with 18 bases between them. Germline-derived CDR1 and CDR2 are KGHSH and LQKENI. The CDR3: CASSQVEGRINEKLFF. The CDR3 nucleotides read TGTGCCAGCTCGCAAGTAGAGGGGAGGATTAATGAAAAACTGTTTTTT.

This clonotype was counted a few times. The genes are TRBV7-9 and TRBJ2-7; either TRBD1 or TRBD2 may supply D (5 bases each). The length of the CDR3 is 15 residues. Germline CDR1 is SEHNR and CDR2 is FQNEAQ (reference sequence). The V end lost 7 bases, the J end lost 0 bases, and 16 bases lay between the germline ends. CDR3 region: CASKRDGSSSYEQYV. The CDR3 coding sequence is TGTGCCAGCAAACGGGACGGCTCAAGCTCCTACGAGCAGTACGTC.

This clonotype was detected only a few times. The chain carries TRBV7-2 and TRBJ1-2, with TRBD1 matching 9 bases. Looked up from germline, CDR1 is SGHTA and CDR2 is FQGNSA. Trimming at V came to 1 base and at J to 8 bases, leaving 5 bases not matched to a gene. There are 14 residues in the CDR3. Written as DNA, the CDR3 is TGTGCCAGCAGCTTAGGAGGACAGGGGAGAGGCTACACCTTC. Translating it yields CASSLGGQGRGYTF.

This clonotype was counted a few times. V is TRBV7-3 and J is TRBJ2-2; D call uncertain. The V and J ends lost 4 bases and 3 bases respectively, with 12 bases between them. Germline assignment: CDR1 SGHTA and CDR2 FQGTGA. The CDR3 contains 15 residues. CDR3: CASSSWQVHTGELFF. CDR3 sequence (DNA): TGTGCCAGCAGCTCCTGGCAGGTTCACACCGGGGAGCTGTTTTTT.

This clonotype was seen a handful of times. V usage is TRBV2 and J usage is TRBJ1-4; D is undetermined. Germline V gene lookup returns CDR1 SNHLY and CDR2 FYNNEI. V was trimmed by 6 bases and J by 7 bases, leaving 18 bases between them. The CDR3 loop spans 15 amino acids. CDR3 nucleotide sequence: TGTGCCAGCAGCCGCAATTATGGGGTTTTTGAAAAACTGTTTTTT. Its translation is CASSRNYGVFEKLFF.

This clonotype was picked up a small number of times. This chain uses TRBV20-1 with TRBJ1-5, with D unresolved. This CDR3 has 16 residues. V was pared by 0 bases and J by 6 bases, with 18 bases between. Germline V gene sequence: CDR1 DFQATT, CDR2 SNEGSKA (reference sequence). CDR3 protein: CSARDRVLGSGQPQHF. CDR3 coding DNA: TGCAGTGCTAGAGATCGGGTTCTGGGGAGCGGTCAGCCCCAGCATTTT.

The chain combines TRBV6-1 with TRBJ2-2; TRBD2 matches 9 bases. The CDR3 is made up of 14 amino acids. V dropped 2 bases and J dropped 9; count of bases not matched to a gene: 4. CDR1 is MNHNS, CDR2 SASEGT, per germline. CDR3: CASSEQGTSRELFF. In DNA, the CDR3 is TGTGCCAGCAGTGAACAGGGGACTAGCAGGGAGCTGTTTTTT.

The chain uses TRBV5-6 and TRBJ1-2, with D perhaps TRBD1 (5 bases). This CDR3 region has 12 residues. From germline, CDR1 is SGHDT and CDR2 YYEEEE. Trimming left V 4 bases short and J 8 bases short, with 12 bases between. CDR3 amino acids: CASSRQGVGYTF. The CDR3 coding sequence is TGTGCCAGCAGCCGTCAAGGGGTAGGCTACACCTTC. The full variable domain, rest sourced from reference TRBV5-6 and TRBJ1-2, is DAGVTQSPTHLIKTRGQQVTLRCSPKSGHDTVSWYQQALGQGPQFIFQYYEEEERQRGNFPDRFSGHQFPNYSSELNVNALLLGDSALYLCASSRQGVGYTFGSGTRLTVV.

This clonotype was detected ten times or more. V is TRBV20-1 and J is TRBJ2-3, with a tentative D call TRBD2 (6 bases). This CDR3 comprises 15 residues. The germline V and J ends were trimmed by 0 bases and 14 bases, with 24 bases remaining between them. Germline V CDR1 and CDR2: DFQATT, SNEGSKA (reference sequence). CDR3 loop: CSARDHLASSAGPYF. Here the CDR3 DNA reads TGCAGTGCTAGAGATCACCTAGCGTCCTCAGCCGGTCCGTATTTT.

The CDR3 is CSARDWRGKTDTQYF. The CDR3 bases are TGCAGTGCTCGGGACTGGCGAGGGAAGACAGATACGCAGTATTTT. The chain has TRBV20-1 and TRBJ2-3, with D possibly matching TRBD2 (6 bases). Germline V gene sequence: CDR1 DFQATT, CDR2 SNEGSKA (reference sequence). Trimming stripped 5 bases from V and 3 bases from J, with 18 bases between. This CDR3 has 15 residues.

The rearrangement links TRBV28 to TRBJ2-3, with 8 nucleotides matching TRBD2. After removal of 6 bases from V and 0 bases from J, the junction contained 8 bases not matched to a gene. Looked up from germline, CDR1 is MDHEN and CDR2 is SYDVKM. The CDR3 is made up of 16 amino acids. DNA of the CDR3: TGTGCCAGCAGCCAGCCGGGACTAGGGAGCACAGATACGCAGTATTTT. Its translation is CASSQPGLGSTDTQYF.

This clonotype appeared a few times. In DNA, the CDR3 is TGTGCCAGCAGGACTTCCGGGCCCCAGGAACCCCTCCACTTT. This translates into CASRTSGPQEPLHF. The J gene is TRBJ1-6, the V gene TRBV7-2; D ambiguous. Trimming cost V 6 bases and J 12 bases, with 18 bases left between them. The CDR3 consists of 14 residues. Germline V CDR1 and CDR2: SGHTA, FQGNSA.

CDR3: CASSSDGGYEQYV. The CDR3 DNA reads TGTGCCAGCAGTTCGGACGGGGGATACGAGCAGTACGTC. V is TRBV28 and J is TRBJ2-7, with D perhaps matching TRBD2 (6 bases). Germline CDR1 MDHEN, CDR2 SYDVKM. V gave up 4 bases and J gave up 4 bases, with 11 bases separating them. CDR3 length equals 13 residues.

This clonotype was observed a single time. No conserved phenylalanine or tryptophan is present at the end of the CDR3, so a read error is the likely explanation. The V gene is TRBV10-3, the J gene TRBJ2-7; 9 bases are shared with TRBD1. The trim removed 6 bases at V and 5 bases at J, leaving 5 bases unmatched. The CDR3 runs 13 residues. The germline V gene encodes CDR1 ENHRY and CDR2 SYGVKD. The CDR3 sequence is CAIRGTGMHEQYL. The DNA of the CDR3 is TGTGCCATCAGGGGGACAGGGATGCACGAGCAGTACTTA.

This chain uses TRBV6-2 or TRBV6-3 with TRBJ2-1; TRBD2 agrees at 13 bases. V dropped 6 bases and J dropped 9; count of bases not matched to a gene: 5. The CDR3 loop spans 14 amino acids. Germline CDR1 and CDR2: MNHEY and SVGEGT. Here the CDR3 DNA reads TGTGCCAGCAGCTTCGGACTAGCGGGGGTTGAGCAGTTCTTC. Translation gives CASSFGLAGVEQFF.

This chain connects TRBV7-2 to TRBJ2-5, with TRBD2 identical over 8 bases. Germline V gene lookup returns CDR1 SGHTA and CDR2 FQGNSA. This CDR3 is built from 14 residues. V gave up 2 bases and J gave up 5 bases; unmatched junction bases: 4. This chain's CDR3 is CASSLTGGAETQYF. The CDR3 DNA reads TGTGCCAGCAGCTTAACGGGGGGGGCGGAGACCCAGTACTTC.

This chain links TRBV6-2 or TRBV6-3 with TRBJ1-3; no definite D call. Per germline, CDR1 MNHEY and CDR2 SVGEGT. Trimming took 6 bases from V and 0 from J, leaving 9 bases between them. This CDR3 spans 14 amino acids. The CDR3 reads CASSGRNSGNTIYF. As DNA, the CDR3 is TGTGCCAGCAGCGGACGGAACTCTGGAAACACCATATATTTT.

The V and J genes are TRBV7-8 and TRBJ2-1, with 7 bases aligning to TRBD2. In germline, CDR1 is SGHVS, CDR2 FQNEAQ. CDR3 length equals 16 residues. V gave up 2 bases and J gave up 5 bases; unmatched junction bases: 9. This CDR3 reads CASSLNRRLAHNEQFF. Here the CDR3 DNA reads TGTGCCAGCAGCTTAAATCGGAGACTAGCCCACAATGAGCAGTTCTTC.

The chain is built from TRBV5-6 and TRBJ2-3; 10 bases are shared with TRBD1. The germline CDR1 and CDR2 sequences are SGHDT and YYEEEE. V gave up 7 bases and J gave up 2 bases; unmatched junction bases: 4. CDR3 size: 14 residues. CDR3 in DNA: TGTGCCAGCGGAGGGACAGGGGACACAGATACGCAGTATTTT. This codes for CASGGTGDTDTQYF.

This clonotype was counted only a few times. The CDR3 protein is CASRAPGQGLYGYTF. Written as DNA, the CDR3 is TGTGCCAGCAGGGCTCCGGGACAGGGCCTCTATGGCTACACCTTC. This chain links TRBV7-9 with TRBJ1-2, with TRBD1 identical over 9 bases. V dropped 6 bases and J dropped 4; count of bases not matched to a gene: 9. CDR3 length equals 15 residues. Germline CDR1 and CDR2: SEHNR and FQNEAQ (reference sequence).

There are a few counts of this clonotype. CDR3 DNA sequence: TGCAGTGCTCTTTATATCCCGGGAAACACTGAAGCTTTCTTT. It translates to CSALYIPGNTEAFF. J is TRBJ1-1 and V is TRBV20-1; no definite D call. The V gene lost 5 bases and the J gene lost 2 bases, with 15 bases spanning the gap. Looked up from germline, CDR1 is DFQATT and CDR2 is SNEGSKA (reference sequence). The CDR3 totals 14 residues.

This clonotype was counted many times. This chain joins TRBV15 and TRBJ1-2; D is unresolved. V lost 1 base to trimming and J lost 1 base, with 7 bases between them. From germline, CDR1 is LNHNV and CDR2 YYDKDF (reference sequence). This CDR3 has 14 residues. CDR3 in DNA: TGTGCCACCAGCAGAGCCGGCTTTAACTATGGCTACACCTTC. Translating gives CATSRAGFNYGYTF. The variable domain in full, completed from reference TRBV15 and TRBJ1-2, reads DAMVIQNPRYQVTQFGKPVTLSCSQTLNHNVMYWYQQKSSQAPKLLFHYYDKDFNNEADTPDNFQSRRPNTSFCFLDIRSPGLGDTAMYLCATSRAGFNYGYTFGSGTRLTVV.